This TCR beta chain was identified during a study of blood T cell repertoires in COVID-19. Across the study: Donors in the United States, Italy and Spain gave samples during acute or convalescent COVID-19. The cDNA or gDNA used as material had been derived from T cells, B-cell-depleted T cells, or PBMCs.

Original analysis: Using reference gene primer amplification, nucleated cell counts were estimated. The protocol was immunoSEQ multiplex PCR, while the TCRdb copy is restricted to in-frame clones and leaves out a portion. V, J and clone size derive from that table, while D and trimming were established from the DNA sequence. The sample lists 200,000 to 250,000 clones; around 86% were seen once. The V end was cut by 5 bases, the J end by 4 bases, with 7 bases between. The CDR3 has 12 amino acids. Germline CDR1 SGHTA, CDR2 FQGNSA. In assigning cohorts, the study relied on participant-reported clinical history.

The V and J genes are TRBV7-2 and TRBJ2-3; D gene ambiguous. This receptor was obtained from a woman in her fifties or sixties with acute COVID-19. Sequenced sample: PBMCs or T cells enriched from blood (not recorded which). CDR3 loop: CASSPFADTQYF. CDR3 coding DNA: TGTGCCAGCAGCCCTTTCGCAGATACGCAGTATTTT.